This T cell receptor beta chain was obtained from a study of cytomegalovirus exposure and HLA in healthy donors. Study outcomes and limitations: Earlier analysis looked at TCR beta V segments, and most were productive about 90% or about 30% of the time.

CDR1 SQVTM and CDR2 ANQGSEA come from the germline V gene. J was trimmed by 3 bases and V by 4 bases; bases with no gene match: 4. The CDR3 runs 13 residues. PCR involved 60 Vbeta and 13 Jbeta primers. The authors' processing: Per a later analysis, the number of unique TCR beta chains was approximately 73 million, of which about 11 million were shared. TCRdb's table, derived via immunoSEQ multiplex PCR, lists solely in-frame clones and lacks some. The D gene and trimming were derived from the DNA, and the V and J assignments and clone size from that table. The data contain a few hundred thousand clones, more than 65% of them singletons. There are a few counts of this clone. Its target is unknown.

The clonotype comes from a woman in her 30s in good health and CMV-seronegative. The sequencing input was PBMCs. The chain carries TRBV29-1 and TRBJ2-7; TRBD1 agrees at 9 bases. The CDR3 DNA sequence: TGCAGCGTTGTAGGGGACAGGGTCTACGAGCAGTACTTC. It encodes CSVVGDRVYEQYF.